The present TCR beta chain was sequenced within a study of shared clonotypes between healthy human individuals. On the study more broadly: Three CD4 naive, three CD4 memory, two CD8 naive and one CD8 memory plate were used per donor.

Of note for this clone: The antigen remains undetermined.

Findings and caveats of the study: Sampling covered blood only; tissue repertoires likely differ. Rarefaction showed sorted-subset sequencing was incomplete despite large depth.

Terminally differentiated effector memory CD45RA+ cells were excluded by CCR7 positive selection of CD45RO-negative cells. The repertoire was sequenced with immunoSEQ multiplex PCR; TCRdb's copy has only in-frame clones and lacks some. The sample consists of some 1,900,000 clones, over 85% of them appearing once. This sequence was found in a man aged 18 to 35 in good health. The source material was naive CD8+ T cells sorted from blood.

In nucleotides, the CDR3 is TGCGCCAGCAGCCCCCACCGTTTTATGGGCACAGATACGCAGTATTTT. This translates into CASSPHRFMGTDTQYF. This sequence joins TRBV4-1 and TRBJ2-3; unclear D gene. The CDR3 is made up of 16 amino acids. With 4 bases removed from V and 1 base from J, the gap between germline ends came to 15 bases. The germline CDR1 and CDR2 sequences are MGHRA and YSYEKL.